The 12 T cell receptor beta chains below were found in one sample sequenced in a study of blood T cell repertoires in COVID-19 (dated by TCRdb to the early 2020s). Library preparation used the immunoSEQ multiplex PCR assay. As stored in TCRdb, this immuneACCESS dataset retains in-frame rearrangements with V and J assigned. A fraction of the clones does not appear; measured against another copy, unresolved V genes explain less than half of the discrepancy, and the remainder lacks a known reason. The sample profile shows about 120,000 clones; roughly 74% of them were found once. Together, the top ten hold roughly 5.5% of the sample. The sequenced sample consisted of peripheral blood. These receptors came from a man between 60 and 70 years old with acute or convalescent COVID-19.

The V call is TRBV6-1, the J call TRBJ1-4; weak D call: TRBD1 (6 bases). V was cut by 2 bases and J by 6 bases, with 10 bases left in between. The CDR3 loop spans 14 amino acids. Germline V gives CDR1 MNHNS, CDR2 SASEGT. In DNA form, the CDR3 reads TGTGCCAGCAGTGAACCACAGGGTTATGAAAAACTGTTTTTT. It is translated as CASSEPQGYEKLFF.

The V call is TRBV12-3 or TRBV12-4, the J call TRBJ1-6, with D perhaps TRBD1 (5 bases). Trimming took 7 bases from V and 5 from J, leaving 9 bases between them. This CDR3 has 13 residues. CDR3 sequence: CASKQENNSPLHF. Written as DNA, the CDR3 is TGTGCCAGCAAACAGGAAAATAATTCACCCCTCCACTTT.

The chain couples TRBV10-1 to TRBJ2-4; 8 positions match TRBD1. The germline CDR1 and CDR2 sequences are WNHNN and SYGVQD (reference sequence). V lost 5 bases and J lost 0; bases outside the gene matches: 12. This CDR3 has 18 amino acids. CDR3 sequence (DNA): TGCGCCAGCAGTCCAGGCAGGGGGCCTTCCCTAGCCAAAAACATTCAGTACTTC. It is translated as CASSPGRGPSLAKNIQYF.

The chain carries TRBV6-5 and TRBJ1-4; no clear D. V lost 6 bases, J lost 2 bases, and 10 bases lay in between. In germline, CDR1 is MNHEY, CDR2 SVGAGI. The CDR3 consists of 14 residues. The CDR3: CASSTLETNEKLFF. For the CDR3, the DNA is TGTGCCAGCAGCACGCTGGAGACTAATGAAAAACTGTTTTTT.

The chain recombines TRBV9 with TRBJ2-1, with a weak D call TRBD2 (6 bases). The CDR3 sequence is 15 residues long. CDR1 and CDR2 from the germline V gene are SGDLS and YYNGEE. Trimming cost V 4 bases and J 4 bases, with 15 bases left between them. This chain's CDR3 is CASSSIADLYNEQFF. The CDR3, as DNA: TGTGCCAGCAGCTCGATAGCGGACCTATACAATGAGCAGTTCTTC.

The DNA for the CDR3 is TGTGCCAGCAGACGACTAGCGGGGGAACACACCGGGGAGCTGTTTTTT. Protein product: CASRRLAGEHTGELFF. The V and J genes are TRBV11-3 and TRBJ2-2; 12 positions match TRBD2. The CDR3 sequence is 16 residues long. Trimming took 6 bases from V and 3 from J; bases not matched to a gene: 5. Germline CDR1 and CDR2: SGHNT and YENEEA.

Here the CDR3 reads CASSSGGRPQHF. For the CDR3, the DNA is TGTGCCAGCAGTTCAGGGGGACGACCCCAGCATTTT. V usage is TRBV12-3 or TRBV12-4 and J usage is TRBJ1-5, with 7 bases that match TRBD1. The J segment lost 10 bases and the V segment lost 4 bases, leaving 4 bases of the junction unmatched. CDR3 length equals 12 residues.

This chain uses TRBV2 with TRBJ1-2; 7 bases align to TRBD1. Germline values: CDR1 SNHLY, CDR2 FYNNEI. This CDR3 comprises 12 residues. Trimming at V came to 6 bases and at J to 5 bases, leaving 3 bases not matched to a gene. CDR3 nucleotide sequence: TGTGCCAGCAGGGAACAGGGGTATGGCTACACCTTC. Translated, it gives CASREQGYGYTF.

The rearrangement joins TRBV7-9 to TRBJ1-6; D remains ambiguous. Trimming removed 3 bases from V and 6 bases from J, with 9 bases in between. This CDR3 has 14 amino acids. Germline values: CDR1 SEHNR, CDR2 FQNEAQ (reference sequence). This CDR3 reads CASSFGQSNSPLHF. The CDR3 DNA is TGTGCCAGCAGCTTTGGGCAGAGTAATTCACCCCTCCACTTT. Drawing the rest from reference TRBV7-9 and TRBJ1-6, the complete variable domain is DTGVSQNPRHKITKRGQNVTFRCDPISEHNRLYWYRQTLGQGPEFLTYFQNEAQLEKSRLLSDRFSAERPKGSFSTLEIQRTEQGDSAMYLCASSFGQSNSPLHFGNGTRLTVT.

This rearrangement joins TRBV28 to TRBJ2-1; weak D call: TRBD1 (6 bases). In germline, CDR1 is MDHEN, CDR2 SYDVKM. V was pared by 3 bases and J by 7 bases, with 7 bases between. The CDR3 covers 12 residues. CDR3 region: CASSFQGNEQFF. The CDR3 bases are TGTGCCAGCAGTTTTCAGGGGAATGAGCAGTTCTTC.

The rearrangement uses TRBV29-1 and TRBJ1-1; D perhaps matches TRBD1 (5 bases). Trimming stripped 8 bases from V and 4 bases from J, with 17 bases between. CDR1 is SQVTM and CDR2 is ANQGSEA in the germline V gene. CDR3 length equals 13 residues. The CDR3 DNA follows: TGCAGCTCACAGGAGGGGATAGTCACTGAAGCTTTCTTT. Translating it yields CSSQEGIVTEAFF. The whole variable domain, remainder taken from reference TRBV29-1 and TRBJ1-1, is SAVISQKPSRDICQRGTSLTIQCQVDSQVTMMFWYRQQPGQSLTLIATANQGSEATYESGFVIDKFPISRPNLTFSTLTVSNMSPEDSSIYLCSSQEGIVTEAFFGQGTRLTVV.

The chain has TRBV19 and TRBJ2-3; D not resolved. V gave up 3 bases and J gave up 2 bases, with 3 bases separating them. The V gene's germline CDR1 is LNHDA and CDR2 SQIVND (reference sequence). This CDR3 is built from 12 residues. CDR3 in DNA: TGTGCCAGTAGTATTAACACAGATACGCAGTATTTT. As protein: CASSINTDTQYF.